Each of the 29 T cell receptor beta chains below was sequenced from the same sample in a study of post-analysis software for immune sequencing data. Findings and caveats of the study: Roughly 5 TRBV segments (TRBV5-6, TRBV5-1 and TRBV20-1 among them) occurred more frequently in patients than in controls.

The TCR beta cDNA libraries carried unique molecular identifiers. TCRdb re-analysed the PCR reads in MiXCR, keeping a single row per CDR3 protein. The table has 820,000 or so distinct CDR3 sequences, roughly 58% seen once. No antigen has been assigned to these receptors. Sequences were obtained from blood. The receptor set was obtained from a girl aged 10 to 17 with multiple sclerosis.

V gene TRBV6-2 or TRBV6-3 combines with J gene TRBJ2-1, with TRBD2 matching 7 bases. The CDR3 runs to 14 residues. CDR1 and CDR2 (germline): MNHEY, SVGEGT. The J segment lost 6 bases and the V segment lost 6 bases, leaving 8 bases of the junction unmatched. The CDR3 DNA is TGTGCCAGCAGCCCACGCGGGAGACGCAATGAGCAGTTCTTC. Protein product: CASSPRGRRNEQFF.

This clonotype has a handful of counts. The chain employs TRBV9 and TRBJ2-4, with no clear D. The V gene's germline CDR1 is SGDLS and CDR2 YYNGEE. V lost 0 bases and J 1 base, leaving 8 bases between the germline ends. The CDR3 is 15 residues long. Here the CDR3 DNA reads TGTGCCAGCAGCGTAGAAGGGAATGCCAAAAACATTCAGTACTTC. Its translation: CASSVEGNAKNIQYF.

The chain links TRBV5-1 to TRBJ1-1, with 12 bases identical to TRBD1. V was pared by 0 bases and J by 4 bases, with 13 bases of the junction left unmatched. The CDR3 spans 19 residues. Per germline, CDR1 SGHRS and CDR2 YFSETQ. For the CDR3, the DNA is TGCGCCAGCAGCTTGGCCGTTGTAGCCGGGACAGGGGGCACCACTGAAGCTTTCTTT. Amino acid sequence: CASSLAVVAGTGGTTEAFF. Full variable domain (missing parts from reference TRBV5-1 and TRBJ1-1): KAGVTQTPRYLIKTRGQQVTLSCSPISGHRSVSWYQQTPGQGLQFLFEYFSETQRNKGNFPGRFSGRQFSNSRSEMNVSTLELGDSALYLCASSLAVVAGTGGTTEAFFGQGTRLTVV.

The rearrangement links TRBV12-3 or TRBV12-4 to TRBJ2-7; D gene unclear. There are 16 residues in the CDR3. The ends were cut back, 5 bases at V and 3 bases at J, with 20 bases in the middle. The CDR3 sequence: CASSRQVGFGRYEQYF. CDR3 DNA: TGTGCCAGCAGTCGCCAGGTTGGGTTCGGTCGCTACGAGCAGTACTTC.

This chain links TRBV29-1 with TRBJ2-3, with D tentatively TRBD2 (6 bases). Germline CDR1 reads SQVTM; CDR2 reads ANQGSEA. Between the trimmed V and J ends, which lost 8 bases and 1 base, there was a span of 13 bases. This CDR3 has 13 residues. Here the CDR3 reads CSPGPSGTDTQYF. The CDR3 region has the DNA TGCAGCCCGGGTCCTAGCGGCACAGATACGCAGTATTTT.

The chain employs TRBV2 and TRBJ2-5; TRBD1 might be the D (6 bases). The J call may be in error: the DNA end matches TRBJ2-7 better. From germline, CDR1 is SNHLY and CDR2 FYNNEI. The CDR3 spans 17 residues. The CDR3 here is CASSEAPSDRIYGEQYF. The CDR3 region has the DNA TGTGCCAGCAGTGAAGCGCCTTCGGACAGAATATACGGCGAGCAGTACTTC.

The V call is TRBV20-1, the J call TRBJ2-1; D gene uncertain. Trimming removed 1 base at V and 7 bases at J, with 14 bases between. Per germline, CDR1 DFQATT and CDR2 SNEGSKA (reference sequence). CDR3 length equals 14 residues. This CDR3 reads CSARARRTGNEQFF. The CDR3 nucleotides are TGCAGTGCTAGAGCGCGTCGTACTGGGAATGAGCAGTTCTTC.

The DNA of the CDR3 is TGTGCCAGCAGTTCACCAGGAAAACAAGAGACCCAGTACTTC. Amino acid sequence: CASSSPGKQETQYF. This chain connects TRBV6-6 to TRBJ2-5; D is unclear. The CDR3 length is 14 residues. V lost 4 bases and J 2 bases, leaving 11 bases between the germline ends. Germline-derived CDR1 and CDR2 are MNHNY and SVGAGI (reference sequence).

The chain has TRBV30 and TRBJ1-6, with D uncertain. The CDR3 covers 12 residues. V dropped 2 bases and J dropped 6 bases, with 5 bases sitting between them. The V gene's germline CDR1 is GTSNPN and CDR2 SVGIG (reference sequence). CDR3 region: CAWSRVNSPLHF. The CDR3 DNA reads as TGTGCCTGGAGTCGGGTTAATTCACCCCTCCACTTT.

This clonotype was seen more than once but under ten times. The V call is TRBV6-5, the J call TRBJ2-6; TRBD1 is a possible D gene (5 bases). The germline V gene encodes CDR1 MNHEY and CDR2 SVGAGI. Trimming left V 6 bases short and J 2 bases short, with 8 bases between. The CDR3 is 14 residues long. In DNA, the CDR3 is TGTGCCAGCAGACAGGATGCTGGGGCCAACGTCCTGACTTTC. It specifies CASRQDAGANVLTF.

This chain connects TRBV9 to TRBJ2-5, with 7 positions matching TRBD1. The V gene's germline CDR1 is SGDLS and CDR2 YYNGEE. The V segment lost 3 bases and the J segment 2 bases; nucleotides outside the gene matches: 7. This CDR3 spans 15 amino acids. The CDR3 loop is CASSAGTEQQETQYF. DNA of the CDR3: TGTGCCAGCAGCGCCGGGACAGAACAACAAGAGACCCAGTACTTC.

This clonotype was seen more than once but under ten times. The CDR3 loop is CASMGLLSNYGYTF. The CDR3 DNA is TGTGCCAGCATGGGACTACTGTCGAACTATGGCTACACCTTC. The rearrangement uses TRBV6-5 and TRBJ1-2, with D possibly being TRBD1 (5 bases). The CDR3 length is 14 residues. Trimming removed 7 bases from V and 2 bases from J, with 14 bases in between. Germline-derived CDR1 and CDR2 are MNHEY and SVGAGI.

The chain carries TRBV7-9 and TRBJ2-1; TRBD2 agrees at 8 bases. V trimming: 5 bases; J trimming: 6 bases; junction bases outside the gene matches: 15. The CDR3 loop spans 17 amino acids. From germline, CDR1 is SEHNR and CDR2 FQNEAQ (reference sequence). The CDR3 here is CASSPERGRGRINEQFF. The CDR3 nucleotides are TGTGCCAGCAGCCCAGAGCGGGGGCGCGGGAGGATCAATGAGCAGTTCTTC.

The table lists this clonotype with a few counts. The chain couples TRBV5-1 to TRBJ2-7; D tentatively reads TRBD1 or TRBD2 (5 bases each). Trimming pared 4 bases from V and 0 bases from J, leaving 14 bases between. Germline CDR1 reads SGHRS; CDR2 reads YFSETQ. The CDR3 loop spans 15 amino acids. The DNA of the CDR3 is TGCGCCAGCAGCATATCTCCAGGGACCTCCTACGAGCAGTACTTC. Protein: CASSISPGTSYEQYF.

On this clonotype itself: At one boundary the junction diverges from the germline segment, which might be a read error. In DNA form, the CDR3 reads TGTGCCAGCAGTAAAGCGGGGGGGCTAGGCAATGAGCAGTACTTC. It yields the protein CASSKAGGLGNEQYF. The gene calls are TRBV6-1 and TRBJ2-5, with 10 nucleotides matching TRBD2. The length of the CDR3 is 15 residues. Germline V gene data show CDR1 as MNHNS and CDR2 as SASEGT.

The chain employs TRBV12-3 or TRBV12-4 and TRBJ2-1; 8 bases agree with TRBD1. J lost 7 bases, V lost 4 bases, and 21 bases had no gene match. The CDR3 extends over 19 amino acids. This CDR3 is CASSSTFNTRAGGRNEQFF. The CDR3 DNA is TGTGCCAGCAGTTCAACGTTCAATACAAGGGCAGGGGGCCGGAATGAGCAGTTCTTC.

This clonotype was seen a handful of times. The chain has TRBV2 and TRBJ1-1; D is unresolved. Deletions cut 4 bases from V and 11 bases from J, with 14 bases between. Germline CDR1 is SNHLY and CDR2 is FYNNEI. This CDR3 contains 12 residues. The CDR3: CASSGGPGGAFF. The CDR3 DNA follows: TGTGCCAGCAGTGGAGGGCCAGGCGGGGCTTTCTTT.

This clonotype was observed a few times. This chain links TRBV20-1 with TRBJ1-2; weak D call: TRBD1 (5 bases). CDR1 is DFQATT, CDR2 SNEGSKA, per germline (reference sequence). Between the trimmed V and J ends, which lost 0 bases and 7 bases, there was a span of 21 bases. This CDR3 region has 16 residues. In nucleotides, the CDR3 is TGCAGTGCTAGAGATCTCGTTGAGGGGCTGCCGGCTGGCTACACCTTC. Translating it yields CSARDLVEGLPAGYTF.

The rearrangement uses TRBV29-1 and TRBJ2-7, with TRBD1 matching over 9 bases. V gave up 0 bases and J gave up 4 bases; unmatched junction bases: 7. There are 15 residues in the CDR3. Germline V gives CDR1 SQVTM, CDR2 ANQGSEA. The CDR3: CSVEEWGQGRYEQYF. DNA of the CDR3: TGCAGCGTTGAAGAATGGGGACAGGGAAGATACGAGCAGTACTTC.

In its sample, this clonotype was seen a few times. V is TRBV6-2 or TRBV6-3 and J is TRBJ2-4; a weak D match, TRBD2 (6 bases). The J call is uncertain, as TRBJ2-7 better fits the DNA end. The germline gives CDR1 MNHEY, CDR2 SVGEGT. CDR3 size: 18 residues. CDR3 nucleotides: TGTGCCAGCAGTACCGCAGGGTTAAGGGCTAGCGTGACCGACGAGCAGTACTTC. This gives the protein CASSTAGLRASVTDEQYF.

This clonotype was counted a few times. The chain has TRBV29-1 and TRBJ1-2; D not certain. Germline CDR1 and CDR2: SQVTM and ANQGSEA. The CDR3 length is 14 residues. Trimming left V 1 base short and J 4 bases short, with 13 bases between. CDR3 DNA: TGCAGCGTTGAAGGCCAGCATACCCGCTATGGCTACACCTTC. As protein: CSVEGQHTRYGYTF.

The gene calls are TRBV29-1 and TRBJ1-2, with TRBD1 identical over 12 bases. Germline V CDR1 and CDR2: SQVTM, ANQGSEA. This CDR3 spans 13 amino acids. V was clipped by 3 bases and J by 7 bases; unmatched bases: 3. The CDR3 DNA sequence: TGCAGCGTTGAGGGGACAGGGGGCACTGGCTACACCTTC. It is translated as CSVEGTGGTGYTF.

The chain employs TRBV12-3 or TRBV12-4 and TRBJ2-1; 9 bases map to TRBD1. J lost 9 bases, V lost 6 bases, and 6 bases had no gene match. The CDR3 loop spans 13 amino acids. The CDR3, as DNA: TGTGCCAGCAGCCGCCAGGACAGGGGTGAGCAGTTCTTC. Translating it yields CASSRQDRGEQFF.

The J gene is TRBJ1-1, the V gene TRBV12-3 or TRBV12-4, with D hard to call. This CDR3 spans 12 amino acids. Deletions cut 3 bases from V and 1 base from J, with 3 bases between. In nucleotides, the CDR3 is TGTGCCAGCAGTTTCGAGAACACTGAAGCTTTCTTT. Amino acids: CASSFENTEAFF.

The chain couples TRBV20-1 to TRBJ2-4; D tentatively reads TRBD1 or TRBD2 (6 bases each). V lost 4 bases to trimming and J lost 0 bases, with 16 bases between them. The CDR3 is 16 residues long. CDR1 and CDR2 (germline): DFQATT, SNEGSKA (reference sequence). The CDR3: CSANRGRQLAKNIQYF. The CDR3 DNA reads TGCAGTGCTAATCGGGGGCGCCAGCTAGCCAAAAACATTCAGTACTTC.

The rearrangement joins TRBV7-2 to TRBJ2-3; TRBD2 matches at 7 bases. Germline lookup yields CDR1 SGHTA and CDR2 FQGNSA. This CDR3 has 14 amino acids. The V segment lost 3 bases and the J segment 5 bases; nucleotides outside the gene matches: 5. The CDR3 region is CASSFSRGKDTQYF. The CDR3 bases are TGTGCCAGCAGCTTTTCGCGGGGGAAAGATACGCAGTATTTT.

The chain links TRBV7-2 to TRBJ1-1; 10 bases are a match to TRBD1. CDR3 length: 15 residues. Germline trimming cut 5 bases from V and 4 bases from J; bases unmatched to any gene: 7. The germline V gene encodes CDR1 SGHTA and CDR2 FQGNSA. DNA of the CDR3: TGTGCCAGCAGCGTGGGACAGGGGAGGGTCACTGAAGCTTTCTTT. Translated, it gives CASSVGQGRVTEAFF.

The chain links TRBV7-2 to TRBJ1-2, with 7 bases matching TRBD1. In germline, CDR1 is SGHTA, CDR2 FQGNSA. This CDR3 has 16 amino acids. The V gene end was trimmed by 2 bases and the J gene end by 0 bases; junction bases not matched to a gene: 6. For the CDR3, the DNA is TGTGCCAGCAGCTTACAGACAGGGATCACTAACTATGGCTACACCTTC. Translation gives CASSLQTGITNYGYTF.

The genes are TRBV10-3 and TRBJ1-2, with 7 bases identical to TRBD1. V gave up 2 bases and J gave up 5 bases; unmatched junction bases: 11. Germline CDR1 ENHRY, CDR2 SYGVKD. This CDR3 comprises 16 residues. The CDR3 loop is CAISEDRVPAGYGYTF. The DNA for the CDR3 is TGTGCCATCAGTGAGGACAGGGTTCCGGCCGGATATGGCTACACCTTC.